This T cell receptor (beta chain) is drawn from a study of OX40 agonist ivuxolimab in advanced cancers. The assay was immunoSEQ multiplex PCR, and TCRdb's table has in-frame clones only and misses some. The profile shows tens of thousands of clones, over 70% of them singletons. On this clone: Its antigen is unidentified.

The CDR3 runs 17 residues. The ends lost 4 bases at V and 4 bases at J; junction bases unmatched: 14. Looked up from germline, CDR1 is SGHRS and CDR2 is YFSETQ. Points from the study as a whole: There was clonal expansion of CD4+ and CD8+ blood T cells by week 6 at 0.1 to 3.0 mg/kg.

The V gene is TRBV5-1, the J gene TRBJ1-2; 9 bases are a match to TRBD1. The sequencing here drew on CD4+ or CD8+ T cells sorted from blood, taken in a trial of the OX40 agonist ivuxolimab. The sequence came from an adult with an advanced solid tumor such as melanoma, head and neck, liver or kidney cancer. CDR3 sequence reads: CASSAITGGRTAYGYTF. For the CDR3, the DNA is TGCGCCAGCAGCGCCATCACAGGGGGCCGGACTGCCTATGGCTACACCTTC. Full variable domain (remainder filled in from reference TRBV5-1 and TRBJ1-2): KAGVTQTPRYLIKTRGQQVTLSCSPISGHRSVSWYQQTPGQGLQFLFEYFSETQRNKGNFPGRFSGRQFSNSRSEMNVSTLELGDSALYLCASSAITGGRTAYGYTFGSGTRLTVV.